The clone carrying this TCR beta chain has ten or more counts. Its specificity is not known. TCRdb reprocessed the multiplex PCR reads via MiXCR and lists one record per CDR3 protein. The sample holds approximately 150,000 distinct CDR3 sequences; about 34% are singletons and the top ten take around 3.5%. This specimen comes from a study of breast tumors, draining lymph nodes, adjacent tissues. Overall study findings and caveats: Luminal-like breast cancer showed significantly higher tumor–nontumor repertoire similarity than basal-like. Tumor TCR diversity was below lymph nodes but above nontumor tissue.

Breast cancer patients provided tissue from their axillary draining lymph nodes. This TCR derives from a female donor with breast cancer. Some clones in this sample may be carry-over from other donors' samples. Source material: axillary lymph node tissue.

CDR3 coding DNA: TGTGCCAGCAGTCACCTCAGGGGGCAAAATTCACCCCTCCACTTT. As protein: CASSHLRGQNSPLHF. The V call is TRBV6-6, the J call TRBJ1-6; 8 bases line up with TRBD1. Trimming took 5 bases from V and 7 from J; bases not matched to a gene: 7. In germline, CDR1 is MNHNY, CDR2 SVGAGI (reference sequence). The CDR3 has 15 amino acids.